This TCR beta chain was sequenced in a study of shared clonotypes between healthy human individuals. Overall study context: Serving as donors were two women and three men, whose ages spanned 18 to 49. Study-level findings and limits: When naive CD4 clonotypes were compared across a few donors, about 4.8% were shared.

Each cell subset's genomic DNA was divided evenly among several immunoSEQ plates. Clones were sequenced by immunoSEQ multiplex PCR, and TCRdb holds only the in-frame ones, with some missing. The sample carries over 2 million clones, 85% to 95% recorded once. Turning to this clone: Its antigen is as yet unknown.

Germline V gene lookup returns CDR1 MNHNS and CDR2 SASEGT. The CDR3 length is 17 residues. V dropped 0 bases and J dropped 7; count of bases not matched to a gene: 8. J is TRBJ2-4 and V is TRBV6-1; 11 positions agree with TRBD1. The sequenced material came from naive CD4+ T cells sorted from blood. This sample's subset: CD45RA+ positively selected. The receptor comes from a man between 18 and 29 years old in good health. The CDR3 loop is CASSEARDRGVRNIQYF. The CDR3 nucleotides are TGTGCCAGCAGTGAAGCGCGGGACAGGGGGGTGCGGAACATTCAGTACTTC.